This paragraph reports one T cell receptor beta chain. What it binds is not known. CDR3 length: 13 residues. The data were produced by immunoSEQ multiplex PCR, yet TCRdb's version contains in-frame clones alone and is incomplete. This table has 130,000 or so clones, approximately 90% appearing once. The data belong to a study of OX40 agonist ivuxolimab in advanced cancers. At the level of the study: Patients treated during dose escalation were battling hepatocellular carcinoma, melanoma, renal cell or head and neck cancer. Study observations and caveats: CD4+ and CD8+ T cells in blood underwent clonal expansion by week 6 at 0.1 to 3.0 mg/kg.

The V call is TRBV21-1, the J call TRBJ2-7; the table's D call, TRBD1, was not checked against the DNA. TRBV21-1 is a pseudogene locus. The sequencing here drew on CD4+ or CD8+ T cells sorted from blood, taken in a trial of the OX40 agonist ivuxolimab. The receptor's source is an adult with an advanced solid tumor such as melanoma, head and neck, liver or kidney cancer. CDR3 DNA sequence: TGTGCCAGAGCCCGGGACAGGGTAAGGGAGCAGTACTTC. Translated: CARARDRVREQYF.